The following is a T cell receptor beta chain sequence with its context. What it binds is unknown. This sample was included in a study of T cells after yellow fever vaccination. As for the study in general: For low cell numbers, libraries were made with SMART-Seq v4 Ultra Low Input. The study, taken as a whole, reports: CD4 and CD8 compartments shared a small share of clonotypes, likely from convergent recombination. Abundant clonotypes from the bulk population could get into FACS-sorted repertoires as contaminants.

Each CDR3 protein gets one entry after TCRdb re-called the 5' RACE reads with MiXCR. The table lists approximately 300,000 distinct CDR3 sequences, about 10% of them singletons. This receptor was obtained from a man between 18 and 35 years old who received the YFV17D yellow fever vaccine. The material sequenced was CD4+ T cells sorted from PBMCs, taken 45 days after the yellow fever booster vaccination.

CDR3 sequence (DNA): TGTGCCATCAGTGAGTTCCAGGGTTCAGATGGCTACACCTTC. Its translation: CAISEFQGSDGYTF. The J gene is TRBJ1-2, the V gene TRBV10-3; D is perhaps TRBD1 (5 bases). Looked up from germline, CDR1 is ENHRY and CDR2 is SYGVKD. The length of the CDR3 is 14 residues. With 1 base removed from V and 6 bases from J, the gap between germline ends came to 12 bases.